The 15 T cell receptor beta chains presented below share a single source sample, sequenced in a study of blood T cell repertoires in COVID-19. Measured with immunoSEQ multiplex PCR; TCRdb has only the in-frame clones, and not every one. The repertoire holds roughly 95,000 clones, with 82% as singletons. The sample consisted of peripheral blood. The receptors here all came from a man older than 75 with acute or convalescent COVID-19.

The chain has TRBV6-4 and TRBJ1-1; D is unclear. V lost 6 bases and J lost 0, with 8 bases in between. CDR3 size: 13 residues. CDR1 and CDR2 (germline): MRHNA, SNTAGT. CDR3 loop: CASRATLNTEAFF. In DNA form, the CDR3 reads TGTGCCAGCAGAGCAACTCTGAACACTGAAGCTTTCTTT.

This chain connects TRBV5-6 to TRBJ2-2; D is perhaps TRBD1 (5 bases). This CDR3 spans 17 amino acids. Germline V gene lookup returns CDR1 SGHDT and CDR2 YYEEEE. The V end lost 4 bases, the J end lost 4 bases, and 20 bases lay between the germline ends. This CDR3 reads CASSLVGWGRGTGELFF. DNA for the CDR3: TGTGCCAGCAGCCTGGTAGGTTGGGGCCGCGGCACCGGGGAGCTGTTTTTT.

The chain couples TRBV7-2 to TRBJ1-4; no clear D. Per germline, CDR1 SGHTA and CDR2 FQGNSA. Trimming shortened V by 4 bases and J by 13 bases, and 16 bases separated the two germline ends. The CDR3 is made up of 13 amino acids. The CDR3 DNA is TGTGCCAGCAGCTCGACTTTTTCCCGGGGACTGTTTTTT. It translates to CASSSTFSRGLFF.

This clone appeared a few times. The chain is built from TRBV19 and TRBJ2-2, with TRBD2 matching 11 bases. The CDR3 is 18 residues long. Germline V lookup: CDR1 LNHDA, CDR2 SQIVND (reference sequence). The J segment lost 5 bases and the V segment lost 8 bases, leaving 16 bases of the junction unmatched. In DNA, the CDR3 is TGTGCCAGTGAACATTCGCTAGCGGGAGGACCTTGGACCGGGGAGCTGTTTTTT. As protein: CASEHSLAGGPWTGELFF.

The chain is built from TRBV19 and TRBJ2-4; no firm D call. The CDR3 runs 13 residues. Germline V CDR1 and CDR2: LNHDA, SQIVND (reference sequence). Trimming took off 10 bases at V and 0 bases at J, with 10 bases between the two ends. The CDR3 spells CATQTGAKNIQYF. As DNA, the CDR3 is TGTGCCACTCAGACGGGAGCCAAAAACATTCAGTACTTC.

The V gene is TRBV30, the J gene TRBJ1-6; D not certain. Trimming cost V 3 bases and J 9 bases, with 6 bases left between them. The germline V gene has CDR1 GTSNPN and CDR2 SVGIG (reference sequence). The CDR3 is 11 residues long. CDR3 nucleotides: TGTGCCTGGAGCGAGGGTTCACCCCTCCACTTT. It encodes CAWSEGSPLHF.

The V call is TRBV28, the J call TRBJ2-7; D perhaps matches TRBD1 (5 bases). Germline V gene lookup returns CDR1 MDHEN and CDR2 SYDVKM. This CDR3 contains 14 residues. Trimming removed 2 bases from V and 0 bases from J, with 8 bases in between. CDR3 nucleotide sequence: TGTGCCAGCAGTTTAGTACAGGCCTCCTACGAGCAGTACTTC. This encodes CASSLVQASYEQYF.

This clone has just a few counts. The V gene is TRBV6-2 or TRBV6-3, the J gene TRBJ2-1; a possible D gene is TRBD2 (6 bases). The germline V gene encodes CDR1 MNHEY and CDR2 SVGEGT. Trimming took off 5 bases at V and 7 bases at J, with 6 bases between the two ends. The CDR3 loop spans 11 amino acids. CDR3 sequence reads: CASSRGNEQFF. The CDR3 DNA reads TGTGCCAGCAGTCGGGGGAATGAGCAGTTCTTC.

This clone was picked up a small number of times. The chain combines TRBV30 with TRBJ1-4; 7 bases line up with TRBD1. The CDR3 totals 16 residues. Trimming took 3 bases from V and 2 from J; bases not matched to a gene: 9. In germline, CDR1 is GTSNPN, CDR2 SVGIG (reference sequence). The CDR3 protein is CAWRNRQGATNEKLFF. CDR3 nucleotide sequence: TGTGCCTGGAGAAACAGACAGGGCGCCACTAATGAAAAACTGTTTTTT.

The V gene is TRBV19, the J gene TRBJ2-5, with no clear D. Trimming left V 0 bases short and J 7 bases short, with 12 bases between. The CDR3 runs 14 residues. CDR1 and CDR2 from the germline V gene are LNHDA and SQIVND (reference sequence). CDR3 amino acids: CASSIDFLRPTQYF. DNA of the CDR3: TGTGCCAGTAGTATAGATTTTCTGCGGCCGACCCAGTACTTC.

The V gene is TRBV10-2, the J gene TRBJ2-1, with 11 bases matching TRBD2. The junction had 6 bases not matched to a gene; V was cut back by 5 bases and J by 6 bases. This CDR3 region has 15 residues. Germline V gene lookup returns CDR1 WSHSY and CDR2 SAAADI. The CDR3 sequence: CASSSTSGISNEQFF. The CDR3 DNA follows: TGCGCCAGCAGTTCGACTAGCGGGATAAGCAATGAGCAGTTCTTC.

This clone was seen a handful of times. V gene TRBV5-1 combines with J gene TRBJ1-4; no clear D. CDR1 and CDR2 (germline): SGHRS, YFSETQ. Between the trimmed V and J ends, which lost 2 bases and 7 bases, there was a span of 24 bases. The CDR3 totals 18 residues. The CDR3 DNA is TGCGCCAGCAGCTTAGTCCCGAATACTAGAGCCATGGTTGAAAAACTGTTTTTT. This gives the protein CASSLVPNTRAMVEKLFF.

This clone has more than one count but fewer than ten. The chain employs TRBV5-1 and TRBJ1-6, with TRBD1 identical over 9 bases. Germline V gene sequence: CDR1 SGHRS, CDR2 YFSETQ. Unmatched junction bases numbered 5, after V lost 4 bases and J lost 0 bases. The CDR3 sequence is 17 residues long. This chain's CDR3 is CASSGTGGNSYNSPLHF. The CDR3 DNA reads as TGCGCCAGCAGCGGAACAGGGGGCAACTCCTATAATTCACCCCTCCACTTT.

The chain uses TRBV18 and TRBJ1-5; D call uncertain. The V gene's germline CDR1 is KGHSH and CDR2 LQKENI. V lost 6 bases and J lost 7, with 13 bases in between. The CDR3 contains 13 residues. Written as DNA, the CDR3 is TGTGCCAGCTCTCTCGGACTGCAACAGCCCCAGCATTTT. Translating gives CASSLGLQQPQHF.

This sequence joins TRBV27 and TRBJ2-7; TRBD2 might be the D (5 bases). The CDR3 contains 14 residues. V was clipped by 6 bases and J by 5 bases, with 17 bases between them. Germline-derived CDR1 and CDR2 are MNHEY and SMNVEV (reference sequence). The CDR3 protein is CASRARLNGNEQYF. DNA for the CDR3: TGTGCCAGCAGAGCCAGACTAAATGGAAACGAGCAGTACTTC.